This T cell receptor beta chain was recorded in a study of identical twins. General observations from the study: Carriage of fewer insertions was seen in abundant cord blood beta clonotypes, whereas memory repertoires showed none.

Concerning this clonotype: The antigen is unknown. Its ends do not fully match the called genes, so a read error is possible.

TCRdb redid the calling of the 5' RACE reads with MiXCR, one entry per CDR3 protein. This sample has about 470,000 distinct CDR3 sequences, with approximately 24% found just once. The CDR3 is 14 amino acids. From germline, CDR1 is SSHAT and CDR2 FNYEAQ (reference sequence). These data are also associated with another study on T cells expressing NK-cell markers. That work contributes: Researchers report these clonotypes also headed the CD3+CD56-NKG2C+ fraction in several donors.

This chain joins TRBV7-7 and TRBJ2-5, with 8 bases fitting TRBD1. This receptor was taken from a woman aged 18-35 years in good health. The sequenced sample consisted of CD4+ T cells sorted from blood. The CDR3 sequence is CASSAGTGHLTQYF. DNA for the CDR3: TGTGCTAGCAGCGCCGGGACAGGTCACTTGACCCAGTACTTC.